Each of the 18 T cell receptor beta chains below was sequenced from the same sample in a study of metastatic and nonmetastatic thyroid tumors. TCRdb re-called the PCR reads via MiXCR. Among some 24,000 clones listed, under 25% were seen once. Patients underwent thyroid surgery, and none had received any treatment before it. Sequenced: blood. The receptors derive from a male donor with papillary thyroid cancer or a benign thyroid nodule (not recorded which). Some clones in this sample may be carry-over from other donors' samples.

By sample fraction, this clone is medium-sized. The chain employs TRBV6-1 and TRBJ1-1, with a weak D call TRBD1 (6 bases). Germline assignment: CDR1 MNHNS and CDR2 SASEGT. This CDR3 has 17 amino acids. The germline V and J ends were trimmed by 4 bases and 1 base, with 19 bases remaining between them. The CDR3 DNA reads TGTGCCAGCAGTGTGGGAAACAGGGTCTCCGCGAACACTGAAGCTTTCTTT. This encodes CASSVGNRVSANTEAFF.

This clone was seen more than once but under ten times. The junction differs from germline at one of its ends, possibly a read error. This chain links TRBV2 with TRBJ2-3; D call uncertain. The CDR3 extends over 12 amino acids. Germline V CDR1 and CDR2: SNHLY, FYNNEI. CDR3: CASLIRADKQYF. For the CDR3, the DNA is TGTGCCAGCCTCATTAGAGCAGATAAGCAGTATTTT.

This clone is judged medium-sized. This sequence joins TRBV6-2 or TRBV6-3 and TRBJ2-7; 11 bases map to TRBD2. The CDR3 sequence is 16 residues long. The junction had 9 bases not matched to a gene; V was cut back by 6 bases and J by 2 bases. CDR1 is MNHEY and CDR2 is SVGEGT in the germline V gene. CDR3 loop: CASRLTGTSGAYEQYF. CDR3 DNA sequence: TGTGCCAGCAGGCTCACCGGGACTAGCGGAGCCTACGAGCAGTACTTC.

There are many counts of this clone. CDR3 sequence (DNA): TGTGCCAGCTCACCACAGGGTTCGGGACAGGGAGGCGAGCAGTACTTC. Translation gives CASSPQGSGQGGEQYF. The chain is built from TRBV18 and TRBJ2-7, with 9 bases lining up with TRBD1. After removal of 1 base from V and 6 bases from J, the junction contained 10 bases not matched to a gene. The CDR3 has 16 amino acids. The germline gives CDR1 KGHSH, CDR2 LQKENI.

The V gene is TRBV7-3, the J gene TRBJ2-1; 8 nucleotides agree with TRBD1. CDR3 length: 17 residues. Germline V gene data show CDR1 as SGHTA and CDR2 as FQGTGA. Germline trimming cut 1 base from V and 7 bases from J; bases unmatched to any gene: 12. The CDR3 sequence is CASSLIIIGRTGNEQFF. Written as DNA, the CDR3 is TGTGCCAGCAGCTTAATTATTATAGGCAGGACAGGGAATGAGCAGTTCTTC.

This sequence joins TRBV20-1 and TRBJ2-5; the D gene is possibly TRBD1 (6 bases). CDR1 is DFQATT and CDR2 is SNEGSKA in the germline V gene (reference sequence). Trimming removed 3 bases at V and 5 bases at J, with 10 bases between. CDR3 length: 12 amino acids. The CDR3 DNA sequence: TGCAGTGCTAGGGTAACAGGGGAGACCCAGTACTTC. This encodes CSARVTGETQYF.

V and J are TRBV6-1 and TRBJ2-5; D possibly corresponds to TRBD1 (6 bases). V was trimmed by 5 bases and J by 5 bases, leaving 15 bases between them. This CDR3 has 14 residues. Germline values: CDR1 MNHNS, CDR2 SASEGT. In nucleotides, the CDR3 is TGTGCCAGCAGTCCTACAGGGATTACGGAGACCCAGTACTTC. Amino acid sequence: CASSPTGITETQYF.

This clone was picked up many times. In DNA, the CDR3 is TGCAGTGCTGGCGACGGGACCTACGAGCAGTACTTC. Translating it yields CSAGDGTYEQYF. The V gene is TRBV20-1, the J gene TRBJ2-7; D may be TRBD2 (5 bases). The CDR3 length is 12 residues. The germline gives CDR1 DFQATT, CDR2 SNEGSKA (reference sequence). Trimming pared 5 bases from V and 2 bases from J, leaving 10 bases between.

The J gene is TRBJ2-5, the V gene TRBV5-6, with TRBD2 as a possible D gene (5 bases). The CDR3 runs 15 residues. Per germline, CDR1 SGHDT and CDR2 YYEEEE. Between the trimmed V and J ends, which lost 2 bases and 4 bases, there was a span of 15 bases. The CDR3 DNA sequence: TGTGCCAGCAGCTTTGGGCTATCGGGAAGAGAGACCCAGTACTTC. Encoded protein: CASSFGLSGRETQYF.

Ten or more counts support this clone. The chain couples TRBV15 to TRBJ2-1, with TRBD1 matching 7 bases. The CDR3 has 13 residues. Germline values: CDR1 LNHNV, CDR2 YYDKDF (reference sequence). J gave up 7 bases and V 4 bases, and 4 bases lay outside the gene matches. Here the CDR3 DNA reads TGTGCCACCAGCACCCACAGGGGTAATGAGCAGTTCTTC. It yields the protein CATSTHRGNEQFF.

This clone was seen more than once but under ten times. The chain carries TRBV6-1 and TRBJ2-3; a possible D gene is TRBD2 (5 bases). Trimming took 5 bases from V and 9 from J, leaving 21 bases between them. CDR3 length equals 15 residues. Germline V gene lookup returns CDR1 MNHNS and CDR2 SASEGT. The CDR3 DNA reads TGTGCCAGCAGTTCCGCGGGTCCTCCTGAACCAACGCAGTATTTT. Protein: CASSSAGPPEPTQYF.

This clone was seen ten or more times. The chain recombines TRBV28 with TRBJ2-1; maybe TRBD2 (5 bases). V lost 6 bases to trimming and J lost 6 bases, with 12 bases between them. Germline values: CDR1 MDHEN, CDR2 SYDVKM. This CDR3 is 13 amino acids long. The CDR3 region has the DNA TGTGCCAGCAGACTCGGACGGGGCAATGAGCAGTTCTTC. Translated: CASRLGRGNEQFF.

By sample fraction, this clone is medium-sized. CDR3 DNA: TGTGCCAGCAGTTATGGAGAGACCCAGTACTTC. Amino acids: CASSYGETQYF. The rearrangement uses TRBV6-1 and TRBJ2-5; no reliable D call. Germline V lookup: CDR1 MNHNS, CDR2 SASEGT. The CDR3 sequence is 11 residues long. The ends were cut back, 5 bases at V and 4 bases at J, with 5 bases in the middle.

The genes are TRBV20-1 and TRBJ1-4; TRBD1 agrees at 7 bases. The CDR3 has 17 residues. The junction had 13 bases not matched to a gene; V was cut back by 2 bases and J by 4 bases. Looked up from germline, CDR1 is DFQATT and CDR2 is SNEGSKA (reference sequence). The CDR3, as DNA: TGCAGTGCTAGATCACCGGGACAGCTTCTAAGTAATGAAAAACTGTTTTTT. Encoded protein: CSARSPGQLLSNEKLFF.

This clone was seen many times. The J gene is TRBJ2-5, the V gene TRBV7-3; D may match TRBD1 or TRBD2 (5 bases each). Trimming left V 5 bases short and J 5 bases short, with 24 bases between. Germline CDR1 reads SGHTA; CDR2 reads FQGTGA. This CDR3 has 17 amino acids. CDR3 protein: CASSPGWGARGRETQYF. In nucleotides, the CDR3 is TGTGCCAGCAGCCCGGGGTGGGGCGCGAGGGGTAGGGAGACCCAGTACTTC.

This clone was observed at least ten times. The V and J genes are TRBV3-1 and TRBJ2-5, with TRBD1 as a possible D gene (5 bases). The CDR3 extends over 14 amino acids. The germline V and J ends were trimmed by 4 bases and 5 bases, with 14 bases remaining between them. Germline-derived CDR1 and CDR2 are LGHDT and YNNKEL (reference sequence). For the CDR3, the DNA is TGTGCCAGCAGCCCATACAGGCTCCGGGAGACCCAGTACTTC. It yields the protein CASSPYRLRETQYF.

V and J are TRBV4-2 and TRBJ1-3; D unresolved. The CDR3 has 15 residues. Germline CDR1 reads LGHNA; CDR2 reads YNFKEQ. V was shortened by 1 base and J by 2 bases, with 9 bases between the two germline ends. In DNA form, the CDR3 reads TGTGCCAGCAGCCAAGCCATCCAAGCTGGAAACACCATATATTTT. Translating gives CASSQAIQAGNTIYF.

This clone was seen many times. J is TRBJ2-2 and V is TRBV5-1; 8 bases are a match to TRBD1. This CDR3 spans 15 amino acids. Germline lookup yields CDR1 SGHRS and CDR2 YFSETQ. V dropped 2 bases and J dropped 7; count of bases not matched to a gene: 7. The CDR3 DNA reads TGCGCCAGCAGCTTCTTGACAGGGGCTGGCGGGGAGCTGTTTTTT. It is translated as CASSFLTGAGGELFF.